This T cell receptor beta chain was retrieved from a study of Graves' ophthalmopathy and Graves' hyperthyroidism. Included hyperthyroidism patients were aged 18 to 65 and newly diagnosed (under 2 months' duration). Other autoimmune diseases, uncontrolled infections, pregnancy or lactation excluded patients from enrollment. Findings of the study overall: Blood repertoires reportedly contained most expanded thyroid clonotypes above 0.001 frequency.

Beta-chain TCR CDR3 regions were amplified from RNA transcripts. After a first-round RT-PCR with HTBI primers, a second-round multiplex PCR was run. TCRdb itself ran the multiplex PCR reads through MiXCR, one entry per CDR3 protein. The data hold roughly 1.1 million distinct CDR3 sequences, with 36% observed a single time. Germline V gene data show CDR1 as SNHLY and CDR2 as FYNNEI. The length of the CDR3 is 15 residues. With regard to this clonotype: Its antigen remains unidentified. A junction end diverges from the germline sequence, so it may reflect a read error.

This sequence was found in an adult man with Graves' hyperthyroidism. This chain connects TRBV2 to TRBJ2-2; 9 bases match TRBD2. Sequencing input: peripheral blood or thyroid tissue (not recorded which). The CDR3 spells CSVRSSGRDTGELFF. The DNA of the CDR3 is TGCAGCGTTCGAAGTAGCGGGAGAGATACCGGGGAGCTGTTTTTT.